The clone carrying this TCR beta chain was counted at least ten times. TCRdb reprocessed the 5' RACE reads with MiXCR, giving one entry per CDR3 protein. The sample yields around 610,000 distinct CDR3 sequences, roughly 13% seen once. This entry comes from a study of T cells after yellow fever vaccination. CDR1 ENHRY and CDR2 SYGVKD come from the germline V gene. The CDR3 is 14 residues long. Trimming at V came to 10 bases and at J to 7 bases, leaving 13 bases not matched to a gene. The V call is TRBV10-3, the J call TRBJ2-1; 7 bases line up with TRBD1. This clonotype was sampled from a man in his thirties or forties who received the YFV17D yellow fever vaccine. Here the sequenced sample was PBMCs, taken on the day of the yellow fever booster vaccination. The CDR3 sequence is CATIEGAPFNEQFF. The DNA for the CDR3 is TGTGCCACGATCGAGGGGGCCCCTTTTAATGAGCAGTTCTTC.